This passage covers 14 T cell receptor beta chains from one sample sequenced in a study of brain T cells in children with intractable seizures. This sample's time point: blood from clinic visit 5 months post-surgery; TSC patient then seizure free. Profiling relied on immunoSEQ multiplex PCR, and the TCRdb table lists in-frame clones only, not all of them. The sample consists of about 350,000 clones, over 85% of them appearing once. Sequencing used peripheral blood, obtained less than 6 months after surgery. These receptors originate from a boy younger than two with tuberous sclerosis and intractable seizures.

V usage is TRBV5-1 and J usage is TRBJ2-3; TRBD2 might be the D (5 bases). The CDR3 runs 11 residues. With 6 bases removed from V and 4 bases from J, the gap between germline ends came to 6 bases. CDR1 and CDR2 from the germline V gene are SGHRS and YFSETQ. As DNA, the CDR3 is TGCGCCAGCACCGGGGCAGATACGCAGTATTTT. This gives the protein CASTGADTQYF.

The chain links TRBV11-3 to TRBJ2-2; the D gene could be TRBD1 or TRBD2 (6 bases each). This CDR3 is 15 amino acids long. Trimming cost V 5 bases and J 0 bases, with 10 bases left between them. Germline CDR1 SGHNT, CDR2 YENEEA. In nucleotides, the CDR3 is TGTGCCAGCAGCCACGGGGGCACGAACACCGGGGAGCTGTTTTTT. This translates into CASSHGGTNTGELFF.

This sequence joins TRBV13 and TRBJ2-3, with 15 bases identical to TRBD2. The CDR3 is made up of 21 amino acids. V trimming: 5 bases; J trimming: 7 bases; junction bases outside the gene matches: 22. CDR1 and CDR2 from the germline V gene are PRHDT and FYEKMQ (reference sequence). The CDR3: CASSHRTSGRAPPFGTYTQYF. The DNA of the CDR3 is TGTGCCAGCAGCCACAGGACTAGCGGGAGGGCCCCGCCGTTCGGTACATATACGCAGTATTTT.

This sequence joins TRBV30 and TRBJ1-6, with a possible D match to TRBD1 (6 bases). The V gene lost 7 bases and the J gene lost 9 bases, with 16 bases spanning the gap. CDR3 length equals 13 residues. Germline assignment: CDR1 GTSNPN and CDR2 SVGIG (reference sequence). CDR3 in amino acids: CASLGGGGSPLHF. Written as DNA, the CDR3 is TGTGCCTCCCTTGGGGGGGGCGGTTCACCCCTCCACTTT.

The chain recombines TRBV6-1 with TRBJ1-1; no clear D gene. Trimming cost V 4 bases and J 5 bases, with 23 bases left between them. Germline CDR1 is MNHNS and CDR2 is SASEGT. CDR3 length: 17 amino acids. The CDR3 loop is CASSARLDYKNQTEAFF. CDR3 nucleotide sequence: TGTGCCAGCAGTGCAAGACTAGACTATAAGAATCAAACTGAAGCTTTCTTT.

With respect to this clone: This sample also contains other DNA sequences that code for the same CDR3. The V and J genes are TRBV5-1 and TRBJ1-1, with unresolved D. V gave up 2 bases and J gave up 5 bases, with 7 bases separating them. This CDR3 comprises 12 residues. CDR1 and CDR2 (germline): SGHRS, YFSETQ. In DNA form, the CDR3 reads TGCGCCAGCAGCTTCTGGGGAACTGAAGCTTTCTTT. Translation gives CASSFWGTEAFF.

The CDR3 bases are TGTGCCAGCAGGGATACCGGACAGTTCGTCGATACCTTC. Protein product: CASRDTGQFVDTF. The chain carries TRBV2 and TRBJ1-2; D may be TRBD1 (6 bases). CDR1 is SNHLY and CDR2 is FYNNEI in the germline V gene. With 6 bases removed from V and 14 bases from J, the gap between germline ends came to 22 bases. The CDR3 has 13 residues.

This clone is a singleton in its sample. This chain uses TRBV15 with TRBJ2-2, with TRBD2 matching 14 bases. CDR1 and CDR2 from the germline V gene are LNHNV and YYDKDF (reference sequence). The CDR3 is 17 residues long. After removal of 3 bases from V and 6 bases from J, the junction contained 6 bases not matched to a gene. CDR3 loop: CATSRGLAGDLAGELFF. The CDR3 DNA is TGTGCCACCAGCAGGGGACTAGCGGGAGATCTTGCCGGGGAGCTGTTTTTT.

This chain joins TRBV4-1 and TRBJ2-2; D not certain. V was clipped by 1 base and J by 3 bases, with 9 bases between them. Looked up from germline, CDR1 is MGHRA and CDR2 is YSYEKL. CDR3 length equals 15 residues. The CDR3 DNA reads TGCGCCAGCAGCCAAGTAAACCGCGACACCGGGGAGCTGTTTTTT. Protein: CASSQVNRDTGELFF.

The sample holds one count of this clone. The V gene is TRBV9, the J gene TRBJ2-1, with no clear D. Germline CDR1 and CDR2: SGDLS and YYNGEE. Trimming pared 0 bases from V and 3 bases from J, leaving 13 bases between. The CDR3 has 16 amino acids. The DNA of the CDR3 is TGTGCCAGCAGCGTAGAAAGGAGTCCTCTCTACAATGAGCAGTTCTTC. Translated: CASSVERSPLYNEQFF.

This clone was picked up one time. The chain joins TRBV11-2 to TRBJ2-7; 10 nucleotides match TRBD2. J lost 5 bases, V lost 5 bases, and 15 bases had no gene match. Germline V gene sequence: CDR1 SGHAT, CDR2 FQNNGV. CDR3 length: 17 amino acids. The CDR3 bases are TGTGCCAGCAGCCTCACGGCTTCGCTAGCGGGAGAGGACGAGCAGTACTTC. This encodes CASSLTASLAGEDEQYF.

The J gene is TRBJ2-7, the V gene TRBV6-5; 7 bases match TRBD1. CDR1 and CDR2 from the germline V gene are MNHEY and SVGAGI. V was pared by 2 bases and J by 2 bases, with 6 bases of the junction left unmatched. The CDR3 loop spans 15 amino acids. Here the CDR3 reads CASSYEAGGPYEQYF. CDR3 nucleotides: TGTGCCAGCAGTTACGAGGCAGGGGGACCCTACGAGCAGTACTTC.

V usage is TRBV18 and J usage is TRBJ1-2; 7 nucleotides line up with TRBD1. V trimming: 2 bases; J trimming: 3 bases; junction bases outside the gene matches: 3. Germline CDR1 is KGHSH and CDR2 is LQKENI. The CDR3 is 14 amino acids. DNA for the CDR3: TGTGCCAGCTCACCATCAGGGGGAGACTATGGCTACACCTTC. Translating gives CASSPSGGDYGYTF.

This clone is a singleton in its sample. This sequence joins TRBV5-6 and TRBJ1-1, with TRBD1 identical over 7 bases. After removal of 4 bases from V and 0 bases from J, the junction contained 3 bases not matched to a gene. The V gene's germline CDR1 is SGHDT and CDR2 YYEEEE. This CDR3 spans 14 amino acids. CDR3 loop: CASSVDRMNTEAFF. The CDR3, as DNA: TGTGCCAGCAGCGTGGACAGGATGAACACTGAAGCTTTCTTT.